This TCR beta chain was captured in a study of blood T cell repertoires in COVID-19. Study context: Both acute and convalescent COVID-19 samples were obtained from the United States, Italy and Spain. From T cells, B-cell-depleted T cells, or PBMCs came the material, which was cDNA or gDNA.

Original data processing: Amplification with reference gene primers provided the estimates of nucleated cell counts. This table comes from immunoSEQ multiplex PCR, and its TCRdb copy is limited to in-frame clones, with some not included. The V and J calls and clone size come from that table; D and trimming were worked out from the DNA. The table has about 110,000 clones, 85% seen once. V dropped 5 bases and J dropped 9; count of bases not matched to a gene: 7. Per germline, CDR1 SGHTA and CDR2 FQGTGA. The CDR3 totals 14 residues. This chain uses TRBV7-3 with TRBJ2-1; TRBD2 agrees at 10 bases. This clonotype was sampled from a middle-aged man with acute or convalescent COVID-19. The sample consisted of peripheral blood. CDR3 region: CASSVSGTSVEQFF. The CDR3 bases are TGTGCCAGCAGCGTATCCGGGACTAGCGTTGAGCAGTTCTTC.